The rows below give T cell receptor beta chains drawn from one sample of a study of cytomegalovirus exposure and HLA in healthy donors. Here immunoSEQ multiplex PCR was the method, and the copy in TCRdb shows in-frame clones only, minus some. The sample lists about 98,000 clones; over 75% were seen once. Sequencing input: PBMCs. These TCRs come from a female donor in good health and CMV-seropositive. Both conserved end residues are part of each CDR3. Each record gives: clone size, D gene, V gene, CDR3 length, J gene, CDR3 DNA, CDR3 protein. The D gene is left open where the match is weak. Where a row states a size, it is once, few, many or the class of an expanded clone; other rows omit it.

abundance: -; d_gene: TRBD1; v_gene: TRBV30; len: 15; j_gene: TRBJ2-1; CDR3nt: TGTGCCTGGAGTGTGGGGTCAGGGGGCTGGAATGAGCAGTTCTTC; CDR3aa: CAWSVGSGGWNEQFF
abundance: -; d_gene: TRBD1; v_gene: TRBV7-6; len: 14; j_gene: TRBJ2-7; CDR3nt: TGTGCCAGCAGCTCGACAGGGTCAATAGACGAGCAGTACTTC; CDR3aa: CASSSTGSIDEQYF
abundance: -; d_gene: -; v_gene: TRBV2; len: 15; j_gene: TRBJ2-3; CDR3nt: TGTGCCAGCAGTGTTGCAGGGGATAGCACAGATACGCAGTATTTT; CDR3aa: CASSVAGDSTDTQYF
abundance: -; d_gene: -; v_gene: TRBV6-1; len: 15; j_gene: TRBJ1-6; CDR3nt: TGTGCCAGCAGTGAAGCGGGGGGGGTGGATTCACCCCTCCACTTT; CDR3aa: CASSEAGGVDSPLHF
abundance: -; d_gene: TRBD1; v_gene: TRBV7-8; len: 16; j_gene: TRBJ1-4; CDR3nt: TGTGCCAGCAGCTCAGAGGGTGGTACAGGGGGAGAAAAACTGTTTTTT; CDR3aa: CASSSEGGTGGEKLFF
abundance: -; d_gene: -; v_gene: TRBV7-9; len: 9; j_gene: TRBJ1-1; CDR3nt: TGTGCCAGCAGCTACATGGCTTTCTTT; CDR3aa: CASSYMAFF
abundance: -; d_gene: TRBD1; v_gene: TRBV7-8; len: 18; j_gene: TRBJ1-5; CDR3nt: TGTGCCAGCAGCTTCTCGGACAGGGTTGGGGTGGGGAATCAGCCCCAGCATTTT; CDR3aa: CASSFSDRVGVGNQPQHF
abundance: -; d_gene: TRBD2; v_gene: TRBV28; len: 16; j_gene: TRBJ2-3; CDR3nt: TGTGCCAGCAGTTTCTGGGCTAGCGGGAATCGAAATACGCAGTATTTT; CDR3aa: CASSFWASGNRNTQYF
abundance: -; d_gene: TRBD2; v_gene: TRBV5-4; len: 16; j_gene: TRBJ2-3; CDR3nt: TGTGCCAGCAGCAGGCGAGGGAGGGAGAGCACAGATACGCAGTATTTT; CDR3aa: CASSRRGRESTDTQYF
abundance: -; d_gene: -; v_gene: TRBV7-2; len: 15; j_gene: TRBJ2-3; CDR3nt: TGTGCCAGCAGCTTCGGGGGTGGGCACACAGATACGCAGTATTTT; CDR3aa: CASSFGGGHTDTQYF
abundance: -; d_gene: TRBD2; v_gene: TRBV5-5; len: 19; j_gene: TRBJ2-4; CDR3nt: TGTGCCAGCAGCCAAGACCCACCACGGACTAGCGGGACCGGTGGGGGCCAGTACTTC; CDR3aa: CASSQDPPRTSGTGGGQYF
abundance: -; d_gene: -; v_gene: TRBV2; len: 12; j_gene: TRBJ1-1; CDR3nt: TGTGCCAGCACCCTGACCCTTCCGGGGGCTTTCTTT; CDR3aa: CASTLTLPGAFF
abundance: -; d_gene: TRBD2; v_gene: TRBV11-3; len: 16; j_gene: TRBJ2-7; CDR3nt: TGTGCCAGCAGCTTAAGGGGGGGACTAGCGGGAGACGAGCAGTACTTC; CDR3aa: CASSLRGGLAGDEQYF
abundance: few; d_gene: -; v_gene: TRBV28; len: 16; j_gene: TRBJ1-5; CDR3nt: TGTGCCAGCAGTTTATTCGGTGCCGGGTCTTATCAGCCCCAGCATTTT; CDR3aa: CASSLFGAGSYQPQHF
abundance: -; d_gene: -; v_gene: TRBV19; len: 15; j_gene: TRBJ1-2; CDR3nt: TGTGCCAGTAGCCCATCGACATCGATACCTTATGGCTACACCTTC; CDR3aa: CASSPSTSIPYGYTF
abundance: -; d_gene: TRBD1; v_gene: TRBV7-7; len: 15; j_gene: TRBJ2-5; CDR3nt: TGTGCCAGCAGCCCCACGGGACAGGTCCTGGAGACCCAGTACTTC; CDR3aa: CASSPTGQVLETQYF
abundance: -; d_gene: -; v_gene: TRBV4-2; len: 15; j_gene: TRBJ1-2; CDR3nt: TGTGCCAGCAGCCAGGTGGGGGGGCAGTTGTATGGCTACACCTTC; CDR3aa: CASSQVGGQLYGYTF
abundance: -; d_gene: -; v_gene: TRBV6-1; len: 17; j_gene: TRBJ1-5; CDR3nt: TGTGCCAGCAGTGAAAGTGGAGGGACCACGAGCAATCAGCCCCAGCATTTT; CDR3aa: CASSESGGTTSNQPQHF
abundance: -; d_gene: TRBD1; v_gene: TRBV11-3; len: 15; j_gene: TRBJ2-1; CDR3nt: TGTGCCAGCAGCCCGGGGACAGGGCTTTACAATGAGCAGTTCTTC; CDR3aa: CASSPGTGLYNEQFF
abundance: -; d_gene: -; v_gene: TRBV2; len: 15; j_gene: TRBJ1-3; CDR3nt: TGTGCCAGCAGTTCCTCGGGTTTCTCTGGAAACACCATATATTTT; CDR3aa: CASSSSGFSGNTIYF
abundance: -; d_gene: -; v_gene: TRBV2; len: 13; j_gene: TRBJ1-2; CDR3nt: TGTGCCACCCGAACAGGGCGACTAAGTGGCTACACCTTC; CDR3aa: CATRTGRLSGYTF
abundance: -; d_gene: -; v_gene: TRBV5-1; len: 15; j_gene: TRBJ1-2; CDR3nt: TGCGCCAGCAGCTTGGCCGGGGACCGGGGGAGTGGCTACACCTTC; CDR3aa: CASSLAGDRGSGYTF
abundance: once; d_gene: TRBD1; v_gene: TRBV10-2; len: 13; j_gene: TRBJ1-2; CDR3nt: TGCGCCAGCAGACCGGACAGGGTCTATGGCTACACCTTC; CDR3aa: CASRPDRVYGYTF
abundance: -; d_gene: -; v_gene: TRBV7-9; len: 15; j_gene: TRBJ2-1; CDR3nt: TGTGCCAGCAGCTTATCAACTAATACCTACAATGAGCAGTTCTTC; CDR3aa: CASSLSTNTYNEQFF
abundance: -; d_gene: -; v_gene: TRBV4-2; len: 11; j_gene: TRBJ2-3; CDR3nt: TGTGCCAGCAGCCAAGACGGTACGCAGTATTTT; CDR3aa: CASSQDGTQYF
abundance: -; d_gene: TRBD2; v_gene: TRBV19; len: 15; j_gene: TRBJ2-1; CDR3nt: TGTGCCAGTAAGGGCTGGCTTAGCGGGTACGATGAGCAGTTCTTC; CDR3aa: CASKGWLSGYDEQFF
abundance: -; d_gene: -; v_gene: TRBV7-2; len: 16; j_gene: TRBJ1-1; CDR3nt: TGTGCCAGCAGCCTAATTGGACAGTACGGCAACACTGAAGCTTTCTTT; CDR3aa: CASSLIGQYGNTEAFF
abundance: once; d_gene: TRBD1; v_gene: TRBV7-2; len: 16; j_gene: TRBJ2-7; CDR3nt: TGTGCCAGCAGCTTAATGGGGCAGGGGGTAGGGGGCGAGCAGTACTTC; CDR3aa: CASSLMGQGVGGEQYF
abundance: -; d_gene: TRBD2; v_gene: TRBV27; len: 21; j_gene: TRBJ2-3; CDR3nt: TGTGCCAGCAGTTTATCACCAATTATCCTATCCGGGACTATAAGCACAGATACGCAGTATTTT; CDR3aa: CASSLSPIILSGTISTDTQYF
abundance: once; d_gene: -; v_gene: TRBV4-1; len: 18; j_gene: TRBJ1-4; CDR3nt: TGCGCCAGCAGCTCCTCGGGGTCCCGGTTTGCAACTAATGAAAAACTGTTTTTT; CDR3aa: CASSSSGSRFATNEKLFF
abundance: few; d_gene: -; v_gene: TRBV5-4; len: 17; j_gene: TRBJ1-2; CDR3nt: TGTGCCAGCAACCTAACCCCAGGGAGGCGGTCCGACTATGGCTACACCTTC; CDR3aa: CASNLTPGRRSDYGYTF
abundance: -; d_gene: -; v_gene: TRBV10-3; len: 13; j_gene: TRBJ1-1; CDR3nt: TGTGCCATCAGTGTGGACAGGAACACTGAAGCTTTCTTT; CDR3aa: CAISVDRNTEAFF
abundance: -; d_gene: -; v_gene: TRBV13; len: 14; j_gene: TRBJ1-2; CDR3nt: TGTGCCAGCAGCTCCCGGTCCCCGAACTATGGCTACACCTTC; CDR3aa: CASSSRSPNYGYTF
abundance: -; d_gene: TRBD2; v_gene: TRBV6-4; len: 16; j_gene: TRBJ2-3; CDR3nt: TGTGCCAGCAGTGAAGGACTAGCGGGGGCCACAGATACGCAGTATTTT; CDR3aa: CASSEGLAGATDTQYF
abundance: -; d_gene: -; v_gene: TRBV25-1; len: 15; j_gene: TRBJ1-5; CDR3nt: TGTGCCAGCCCCCCGGATAGGGGGAGCAATCAGCCCCAGCATTTT; CDR3aa: CASPPDRGSNQPQHF
abundance: -; d_gene: TRBD1; v_gene: TRBV7-2; len: 16; j_gene: TRBJ1-3; CDR3nt: TGTGCCAGCAGCTTATCCCGGACAGGGTCAGGAAACACCATATATTTT; CDR3aa: CASSLSRTGSGNTIYF
abundance: -; d_gene: -; v_gene: TRBV2; len: 15; j_gene: TRBJ1-6; CDR3nt: TGTGCCAGCAGTGATCAGGGACTCTATAATTCACCCCTCCACTTT; CDR3aa: CASSDQGLYNSPLHF
abundance: -; d_gene: TRBD1; v_gene: TRBV11-2; len: 16; j_gene: TRBJ2-2; CDR3nt: TGTGCCAGCAGCTTAGCCGGACAGGCGAACACCGGGGAGCTGTTTTTT; CDR3aa: CASSLAGQANTGELFF
abundance: -; d_gene: TRBD1; v_gene: TRBV13; len: 15; j_gene: TRBJ2-7; CDR3nt: TGTGCCAGCAGCTTAGTGGGACAGGGATCCCACGAGCAGTACTTC; CDR3aa: CASSLVGQGSHEQYF
abundance: -; d_gene: TRBD2; v_gene: TRBV9; len: 16; j_gene: TRBJ2-7; CDR3nt: TGTGCCAGCAGCGTAGGACCGGGACTAGGGGCCTACGAGCAGTACTTC; CDR3aa: CASSVGPGLGAYEQYF
abundance: -; d_gene: TRBD2; v_gene: TRBV5-1; len: 14; j_gene: TRBJ2-5; CDR3nt: TGCGCCAGCAGAAAGGCGGGGGGGAAAGAGACCCAGTACTTC; CDR3aa: CASRKAGGKETQYF
abundance: -; d_gene: -; v_gene: TRBV7-8; len: 14; j_gene: TRBJ1-2; CDR3nt: TGTGCCAGCAGCTCCTCGGGGGGGGCGGTTGGCTACACCTTC; CDR3aa: CASSSSGGAVGYTF
abundance: -; d_gene: -; v_gene: TRBV27; len: 16; j_gene: TRBJ2-1; CDR3nt: TGTGCCAGCAGTTTATTCGCGGAAAGCTCCTACAATGAGCAGTTCTTC; CDR3aa: CASSLFAESSYNEQFF
abundance: -; d_gene: TRBD2; v_gene: TRBV4-2; len: 17; j_gene: TRBJ2-2; CDR3nt: TGTGCCAGCAGCCCAGGACTAGCGGGGGGTCACACCGGGGAGCTGTTTTTT; CDR3aa: CASSPGLAGGHTGELFF
abundance: -; d_gene: -; v_gene: TRBV18; len: 14; j_gene: TRBJ1-4; CDR3nt: TGTGCCAGCTCACCAGAGGTTTCTAATGAAAAACTGTTTTTT; CDR3aa: CASSPEVSNEKLFF
abundance: -; d_gene: TRBD1; v_gene: TRBV18; len: 17; j_gene: TRBJ1-2; CDR3nt: TGTGCCAGCTCACCTTCGGGACAGGCGGAGCTAGGCTATGGCTACACCTTC; CDR3aa: CASSPSGQAELGYGYTF
abundance: few; d_gene: -; v_gene: TRBV2; len: 15; j_gene: TRBJ1-1; CDR3nt: TGTGCCAGCAGTGAAGAAAGGGGGATGAACACTGAAGCTTTCTTT; CDR3aa: CASSEERGMNTEAFF
abundance: -; d_gene: TRBD1; v_gene: TRBV28; len: 15; j_gene: TRBJ2-7; CDR3nt: TGTGCCAGCAGTTTGGTTTTCGGGACAGGGGGCGAGCAGTACTTC; CDR3aa: CASSLVFGTGGEQYF
abundance: -; d_gene: TRBD1; v_gene: TRBV12-5; len: 16; j_gene: TRBJ1-3; CDR3nt: TGTGCTAGTGGTCAGGGACAGGGGGCGAATGGAAACACCATATATTTT; CDR3aa: CASGQGQGANGNTIYF
abundance: -; d_gene: -; v_gene: TRBV28; len: 16; j_gene: TRBJ1-1; CDR3nt: TGTGCCAGCAGTTCCCCCCAGGGAGGGGGGAACACTGAAGCTTTCTTT; CDR3aa: CASSSPQGGGNTEAFF